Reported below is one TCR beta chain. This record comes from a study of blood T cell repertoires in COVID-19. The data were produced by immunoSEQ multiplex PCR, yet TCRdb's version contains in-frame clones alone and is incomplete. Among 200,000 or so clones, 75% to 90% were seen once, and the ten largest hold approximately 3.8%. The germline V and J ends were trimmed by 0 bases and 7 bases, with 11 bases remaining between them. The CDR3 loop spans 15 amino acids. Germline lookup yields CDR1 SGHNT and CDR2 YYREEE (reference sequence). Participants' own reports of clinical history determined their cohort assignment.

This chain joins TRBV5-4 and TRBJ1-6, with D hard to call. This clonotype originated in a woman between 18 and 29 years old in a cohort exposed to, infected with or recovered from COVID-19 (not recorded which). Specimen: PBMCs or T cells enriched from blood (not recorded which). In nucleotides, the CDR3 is TGTGCCAGCAGCTTGGGTCACGGGAACAATTCACCCCTCCACTTT. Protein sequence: CASSLGHGNNSPLHF.